These T cell receptor beta chains were read from a single sample in a study of T cell responses to AZD1222 COVID-19 vaccine. The protocol was immunoSEQ multiplex PCR, while the TCRdb copy is restricted to in-frame clones and leaves out a portion. The sample contains 90,000 to 150,000 clones, 87% of which appear only once. The input for sequencing was peripheral blood, taken 28 days after the second AZD1222 dose. The source of these receptors is an adult who received the AZD1222 COVID-19 vaccine. Both conserved end residues are part of each CDR3. A D gene is named only where the DNA matches it firmly. Size values are once, few and many counts, or a class for expanded clones, and some rows have none.

D,V,size,J,DNA,CDR3
.,TRBV5-4,.,TRBJ1-2,TGTGCCAGCAGCTTTGACCCAGGGTCGGGATACACCTTC,CASSFDPGSGYTF
.,TRBV19,.,TRBJ2-2,TGTGCCAGTAGTATAGTGACAAGCACCGGGGAGCTGTTTTTT,CASSIVTSTGELFF
.,TRBV5-1,.,TRBJ1-5,TGCGCCAGCAGTTCTACCGGGACACGCAATCAGCCCCAGCATTTT,CASSSTGTRNQPQHF
TRBD1,TRBV5-5,.,TRBJ2-7,TGTGCCAGCAGCTGGACAGGGTCCTACGAGCAGTACTTC,CASSWTGSYEQYF
.,TRBV19,.,TRBJ1-5,TGTGCCAGTAGTACATCTTCTGGGCAGCCCCAGCATTTT,CASSTSSGQPQHF
.,TRBV11-2,.,TRBJ2-5,TGTGCCAGCAGCTTAGGAGTCCGAGAGACCCAGTACTTC,CASSLGVRETQYF
TRBD2,TRBV2,.,TRBJ2-5,TGTGCCAGCAGTGGGCCCTCGGGGGGAGAGACCCAGTACTTC,CASSGPSGGETQYF
TRBD2,TRBV9,.,TRBJ2-1,TGTGCCAGCAGCGTAGTTAGCGGGGGAAAGAATGAGCAGTTCTTC,CASSVVSGGKNEQFF
.,TRBV19,.,TRBJ1-6,TGTGCCACCCAAGGGGGTTTAAGGGATTCACCCCTCCACTTT,CATQGGLRDSPLHF
.,TRBV30,.,TRBJ1-6,TGTGCCTGGAACGGTTCGCCCAATTCACCCCTCCACTTT,CAWNGSPNSPLHF
.,TRBV19,.,TRBJ2-7,TGTGCCACCCAAACAACAGCCAGCTCCTACGAGCAGTACTTC,CATQTTASSYEQYF
.,TRBV14,.,TRBJ1-2,TGTGCCAGCAGCCCATGGCCCGTTGGGAACGGTGGCTACACCTTC,CASSPWPVGNGGYTF
.,TRBV7-9,.,TRBJ1-4,TGTGCCAGCAGCTTAAGGGACCTGTCAACTAATGAAAAACTGTTTTTT,CASSLRDLSTNEKLFF
.,TRBV19,.,TRBJ1-1,TGTGCCAGTAGTGTGACAGAGAACACTGAAGCTTTCTTT,CASSVTENTEAFF
.,TRBV7-2,.,TRBJ2-7,TGTGCCAGCACCCCCGGGGAGGAATCCTACGAGCAGTACTTC,CASTPGEESYEQYF
.,TRBV19,.,TRBJ1-1,TGTGCCAGTAGTATGTCGAACAGGGTCGCTTTCTTT,CASSMSNRVAFF
TRBD1,TRBV6-5,.,TRBJ1-5,TGTGCCAGCAGGGACAGGGGGCTCAGCAATCAGCCCCAGCATTTT,CASRDRGLSNQPQHF
.,TRBV7-2,few,TRBJ1-4,TGTGCCAGCAGCCAACAGGGTCTGTATGAAAAACTGTTTTTT,CASSQQGLYEKLFF
.,TRBV6-5,few,TRBJ1-2,TGTGCCGCCAGGGCTACAGGAGTTAACTATGGCTACACCTTC,CAARATGVNYGYTF
TRBD1,TRBV6-5,.,TRBJ1-5,TGTGCCAGCAGCTACGCACAGGGGATCGGTCAGCCCCAGCATTTT,CASSYAQGIGQPQHF
TRBD1,TRBV28,few,TRBJ1-4,TGTGCCAGCAGTTCTCGGGACAGCTTATCTAATGAAAAACTGTTTTTT,CASSSRDSLSNEKLFF
TRBD1,TRBV18,.,TRBJ1-6,TGTGCCAGCTCCTTAGACAGGGGAGATTCACCCCTCCACTTT,CASSLDRGDSPLHF
.,TRBV7-9,.,TRBJ1-2,TGTGCCAGCAGCCCCCGGGGGGGGAGTGGAGGCTACACCTTC,CASSPRGGSGGYTF
TRBD1,TRBV2,.,TRBJ1-2,TGTGCCAGCAGCGACGGACAGGGCCGTGGCTACACCTTC,CASSDGQGRGYTF
TRBD2,TRBV14,.,TRBJ2-1,TGTGCCAGCAGCCAAGGACTAGCGGGGGCCTACTTGGTCTACAATGAGCAGTTCTTC,CASSQGLAGAYLVYNEQFF
.,TRBV14,.,TRBJ1-3,TGTGCCAGCGAGTCTGGAAACACCATATATTTT,CASESGNTIYF
TRBD1,TRBV10-1,.,TRBJ2-4,TGCGCCAGCAGACCCGGACAGGGCAGCATTCAGTACTTC,CASRPGQGSIQYF
TRBD1,TRBV5-4,once,TRBJ1-1,TGTGCCAGCAGCGCCCAGGACAGGGTGAACACTGAAGCTTTCTTT,CASSAQDRVNTEAFF
.,TRBV9,once,TRBJ1-2,TGTGCCAGCAGCGTAGATCGCGGCGGAACTAACTATGGCTACACCTTC,CASSVDRGGTNYGYTF
.,TRBV6-2/TRBV6-3,.,TRBJ1-5,TGTGCCAGCAGTTTAGGGTTGGGAGGAGGAAGCAATCAGCCCCAGCATTTT,CASSLGLGGGSNQPQHF
TRBD1,TRBV5-1,.,TRBJ1-1,TGCGCCAGCACGGAGACAGGGCTGCACACTGAAGCTTTCTTT,CASTETGLHTEAFF
.,TRBV7-2,.,TRBJ2-7,TGTGCCAGCAGCTTTGCGCCAGGGACCTCCTACGAGCAGTACTTC,CASSFAPGTSYEQYF
.,TRBV4-1,.,TRBJ1-2,TGCGCCAGCAGCCAAATCGCGGTATCTGGCTACACCTTC,CASSQIAVSGYTF
TRBD2,TRBV7-8,few,TRBJ2-5,TGTGCCAGCAGCCAAGAAAGCGGGGGGCCCCACTTC,CASSQESGGPHF
TRBD1,TRBV9,.,TRBJ2-7,TGTGCCAGCAGCCCCCGGACAGGGGGAAACGAGCAGTACTTC,CASSPRTGGNEQYF
.,TRBV28,few,TRBJ2-1,TGTGCCAGCAGGACCCACAGGGGAGGTGAGCAGTTCTTC,CASRTHRGGEQFF
.,TRBV29-1,.,TRBJ1-1,TGCAGCGTTGATCTTGGGGGTTCCGACACTGAAGCTTTCTTT,CSVDLGGSDTEAFF
.,TRBV7-2,.,TRBJ2-1,TGTGCCAGCAGCCTCTTGGGCGCCTACTACAATGAGCAGTTCTTC,CASSLLGAYYNEQFF
.,TRBV6-5,.,TRBJ1-6,TGTGCCAGCGGGCGGAGACCGGGGTCACCCCTCCACTTT,CASGRRPGSPLHF
TRBD2,TRBV5-1,.,TRBJ2-1,TGCGCCAGCAGCCCCCTGAGCGGGGATTGGAATGAGCAGTTCTTC,CASSPLSGDWNEQFF
TRBD1,TRBV18,.,TRBJ2-1,TGTGCCAGCTCAGCATCGGGACAGGGATATGAGCAGTTCTTC,CASSASGQGYEQFF
.,TRBV7-2,.,TRBJ2-2,TGTGCCAGCAGCACGCGGGGGAACACCGGGGAGCTGTTTTTT,CASSTRGNTGELFF
.,TRBV7-2,once,TRBJ1-1,TGTGCCAGCAGCTTAGCGGGGACATCAATTCAGGCTTTCTTT,CASSLAGTSIQAFF
TRBD1,TRBV20-1,.,TRBJ1-2,TGCAGTGCTAGTAACAGGGGAGGTACCTATGGCTACACCTTC,CSASNRGGTYGYTF
.,TRBV6-2/TRBV6-3,.,TRBJ1-6,TGTGCCAGCAGTCAGCGGGTCGACTCACCCCTCCACTTT,CASSQRVDSPLHF
.,TRBV7-3,.,TRBJ2-2,TGTGCCAGCAGCTCCAGCAGGGCGGCGAACACCGGGGAGCTGTTTTTT,CASSSSRAANTGELFF
TRBD1,TRBV27,.,TRBJ1-4,TGTGCCAGCAGTAACCGACAGGGTTCCGGTGAAAAACTGTTTTTT,CASSNRQGSGEKLFF
.,TRBV6-4,.,TRBJ1-2,TGTGCCAGCAGTGTGGAGAGTGGACAGAACTATGGCTACACCTTC,CASSVESGQNYGYTF
TRBD1,TRBV6-8,.,TRBJ1-5,TGTGCCAGCCCTGGACAGGGGAGAAATCAGCCCCAGCATTTT,CASPGQGRNQPQHF
TRBD1,TRBV29-1,.,TRBJ1-4,TGCAGCGTCTCCACTTCGGGACAGGGTTATGAAAAACTGTTTTTT,CSVSTSGQGYEKLFF
.,TRBV28,.,TRBJ1-2,TGTGCCACACAAGTAGCCACTAACTATGGCTACACCTTC,CATQVATNYGYTF
.,TRBV19,.,TRBJ1-1,TGTGCCAGTAGTATGTTTGGGGGGAACACTGAAGCTTTCTTT,CASSMFGGNTEAFF
TRBD2,TRBV6-5,.,TRBJ2-7,TGTGCCACCTCGAATCCGGGGGGCTCCTACGAGCAGTACTTC,CATSNPGGSYEQYF
TRBD1,TRBV3-1/TRBV3-2,.,TRBJ1-2,TGTGCCAGCAGCCAAGGGACAGGGGAGTATGGCTACACCTTC,CASSQGTGEYGYTF
.,TRBV18,.,TRBJ1-6,TGTGCCAGCTCACCTTTTCCGAATTCACCCCTCCACTTT,CASSPFPNSPLHF
.,TRBV5-6,.,TRBJ1-6,TGTGCCAGCAGCTTAACAGAAAATTCACCCCTCCACTTT,CASSLTENSPLHF
.,TRBV5-5,.,TRBJ1-5,TGTGCCAGCAGCTTGGAGGTGGGAGGCAGCAATCAGCCCCAGCATTTT,CASSLEVGGSNQPQHF
TRBD1,TRBV28,.,TRBJ2-7,TGTGCCAGCAGTTCGGGACAGGGAGCTAGGTACGAGCAGTACTTC,CASSSGQGARYEQYF